The clone carrying this TCR beta chain was seen more than once but under ten times. The data belong to a study of beta chain features in type 1 diabetes. Study background: The patients were much like the healthy donors in age, gender and cell yields.

There are 13 residues in the CDR3. Germline assignment: CDR1 SGHTA and CDR2 FQGNSA. Trimming left V 7 bases short and J 9 bases short, with 16 bases between. Averaging about 116 mL, one heparinised blood draw came from each individual donor. Sequenced material consisted of expressed TCRB transcripts (all of the isolated RNA was reverse transcribed). Profiled with immunoSEQ multiplex PCR; TCRdb holds only in-frame clones, not every one. Among roughly 150,000 clones listed, roughly 11% were seen once. The genes are TRBV7-2 and TRBJ2-1, with D maybe TRBD2 (5 bases). The material sequenced was central memory CD4+ T cells from blood. This TCR was recovered from a man aged 18 to 29 in good health. The CDR3 loop is CASTTRESGEQFF. The CDR3 nucleotides are TGTGCCAGCACCACTAGGGAGTCGGGTGAGCAGTTCTTC.